These T cell receptor beta chains were read from a single sample in a study of T cell responses to AZD1222 COVID-19 vaccine. The data were produced by immunoSEQ multiplex PCR, yet TCRdb's version contains in-frame clones alone and is incomplete. This sample contains over 140,000 clones. What was sequenced was peripheral blood. The source of these receptors is an adult in good health. The CDR3 runs from the conserved cysteine through the conserved F or W. D genes are given only for firm matches.

V	length	D	J	CDR3	DNA
TRBV18	15	.	TRBJ1-1	CASSPPGRGNTEAFF	TGTGCCAGCTCACCACCGGGCAGGGGGAACACTGAAGCTTTCTTT
TRBV5-1	14	.	TRBJ1-6	CASHRDGYNSPLHF	TGCGCCAGCCACCGGGACGGCTATAATTCACCCCTCCACTTT
TRBV11-2	12	.	TRBJ2-7	CASSRGLYEQYF	TGTGCCAGCAGCCGGGGACTCTACGAGCAGTACTTC
TRBV29-1	13	.	TRBJ1-5	CSVGSGAGQPQHF	TGCAGCGTTGGATCAGGGGCGGGTCAGCCCCAGCATTTT
TRBV19	13	.	TRBJ2-1	CASSWGKYNEQFF	TGTGCCAGTAGTTGGGGGAAATACAATGAGCAGTTCTTC
TRBV11-3	18	.	TRBJ1-1	CASSLSGYFGDGGSEAFF	TGTGCCAGCAGCTTAAGTGGTTATTTTGGGGACGGGGGGTCTGAAGCTTTCTTT
TRBV4-2	14	.	TRBJ2-2	CASSQEDITGELFF	TGTGCCAGCAGCCAAGAGGATATTACCGGGGAGCTGTTTTTT
TRBV27	13	.	TRBJ1-1	CASSLTIWGEAFF	TGTGCCAGCAGTTTAACCATTTGGGGTGAAGCTTTCTTT
TRBV6-5	14	.	TRBJ1-5	CASSYSSTNQPQHF	TGTGCCAGCAGTTACTCGAGCACGAATCAGCCCCAGCATTTT
TRBV30	13	TRBD1	TRBJ1-2	CAWSPKGAYGYTF	TGTGCCTGGAGTCCCAAGGGGGCGTATGGCTACACCTTC
TRBV5-1	14	.	TRBJ1-1	CASSLLEGNTEAFF	TGCGCCAGCAGCTTATTGGAGGGGAACACTGAAGCTTTCTTT
TRBV5-1	15	TRBD1	TRBJ2-2	CASSLGGQGPGELFF	TGCGCCAGCAGCTTGGGTGGACAGGGCCCCGGGGAGCTGTTTTTT
TRBV30	13	.	TRBJ1-2	CAWSPGPTRGYTF	TGTGCCTGGAGCCCCGGGCCTACCCGAGGCTACACCTTC
TRBV9	13	.	TRBJ1-1	CASSVAEGLEAFF	TGTGCCAGCAGCGTAGCTGAGGGGTTAGAAGCTTTCTTT
TRBV19	15	TRBD2	TRBJ2-5	CASSPRVAGGETQYF	TGTGCCAGTAGTCCCCGTGTAGCGGGGGGGGAGACCCAGTACTTC
TRBV6-6	13	.	TRBJ1-2	CASRILITDGYTF	TGTGCCAGCAGGATTTTGATCACGGATGGCTACACCTTC
TRBV7-8	16	TRBD1	TRBJ1-6	CASSPGQGGLGSPLHF	TGTGCCAGCAGCCCCGGACAGGGGGGATTAGGTTCACCCCTCCACTTT
TRBV5-1	14	.	TRBJ2-2	CASSLAEIAGELFF	TGCGCCAGCAGCTTGGCGGAAATCGCCGGGGAGCTGTTTTTT
TRBV12-3/TRBV12-4	10	.	TRBJ2-5	CASGGETQYF	TGTGCCAGCGGGGGAGAGACCCAGTACTTC
TRBV7-9	14	.	TRBJ2-7	CASSPGTRNYEQYF	TGTGCCAGCAGCCCCGGGACGAGGAACTACGAGCAGTACTTC
TRBV6-5	13	.	TRBJ1-1	CATLTGRQTEAFF	TGTGCCACCTTGACAGGCCGGCAGACTGAAGCTTTCTTT
TRBV9	12	.	TRBJ1-2	CASSVGGGGYTF	TGTGCCAGCAGCGTAGGCGGAGGTGGCTACACCTTC
TRBV2	14	.	TRBJ1-3	CASSILTSGNTIYF	TGTGCCAGCAGTATCCTGACCTCTGGAAACACCATATATTTT
TRBV7-9	13	.	TRBJ2-5	CASSLGSQETQYF	TGTGCCAGCAGCTTAGGGTCACAAGAGACCCAGTACTTC
TRBV2	13	TRBD1	TRBJ2-3	CASSGQDSDTQYF	TGTGCCAGCAGCGGACAGGATTCAGATACGCAGTATTTT
TRBV18	15	TRBD2	TRBJ2-7	CASSPSTSGGDEQYF	TGTGCCAGCTCACCCAGTACTAGCGGGGGGGACGAGCAGTACTTC
TRBV18	15	TRBD2	TRBJ2-7	CASSPGLAGSYEQYF	TGTGCCAGCTCACCGGGACTAGCGGGCTCCTACGAGCAGTACTTC
TRBV5-3	15	.	TRBJ1-6	CARSLCGTRDSPLHF	TGTGCCAGAAGCTTGTGCGGGACTAGGGATTCACCCCTCCACTTT
TRBV9	16	TRBD1	TRBJ2-2	CASTDRDSLGTGELFF	TGTGCCAGCACGGACCGGGACAGTTTGGGGACCGGGGAGCTGTTTTTT
TRBV6-2/TRBV6-3	13	.	TRBJ1-6	CASSYMVNSPLHF	TGTGCCAGCAGTTACATGGTCAATTCACCCCTCCACTTT
TRBV7-2	14	TRBD1	TRBJ2-7	CASSPRDRAYEQYF	TGTGCCAGCAGCCCCCGGGACAGAGCCTACGAGCAGTACTTC
TRBV2	15	TRBD2	TRBJ2-3	CASSPSGGASDTQYF	TGTGCCAGCAGTCCTAGCGGGGGGGCGTCAGATACGCAGTATTTT
TRBV4-2	15	.	TRBJ2-5	CASSQRGSGQETQYF	TGTGCCAGCAGCCAAAGGGGATCAGGCCAAGAGACCCAGTACTTC
TRBV7-6	15	.	TRBJ1-5	CASSLGASSNQPQHF	TGTGCCAGCAGCTTAGGAGCCTCTTCCAATCAGCCCCAGCATTTT
TRBV7-9	14	.	TRBJ2-3	CASSRTIVTDTQYF	TGTGCCAGCAGCCGGACGATTGTCACAGATACGCAGTATTTT
TRBV9	13	.	TRBJ1-2	CASSGGTFYGYTF	TGTGCCAGCAGCGGGGGCACTTTCTATGGCTACACCTTC
TRBV30	13	TRBD1	TRBJ1-2	CALTTGVPYGYTF	TGTGCCTTGACTACAGGGGTCCCCTATGGCTACACCTTC
TRBV30	14	TRBD1	TRBJ1-1	CAWSAGQVNTEAFF	TGTGCCTGGAGTGCTGGACAGGTGAACACTGAAGCTTTCTTT
TRBV9	13	.	TRBJ1-1	CASSAGLNTEAFF	TGTGCCAGCAGCGCGGGACTGAATACTGAAGCTTTCTTT
TRBV7-2	15	.	TRBJ1-2	CASSLADSINYGYTF	TGTGCCAGCAGCTTAGCGGACAGCATCAACTATGGCTACACCTTC
TRBV27	16	TRBD1	TRBJ2-1	CASSLLRGQGINEQFF	TGTGCCAGCAGTTTATTAAGGGGACAGGGAATCAATGAGCAGTTCTTC
TRBV7-2	16	TRBD2	TRBJ2-3	CASSLGGGPGTDTQYF	TGTGCCAGCAGCTTAGGCGGGGGGCCAGGGACAGATACGCAGTATTTT
TRBV19	15	TRBD1	TRBJ1-2	CASSITTGGNSGYTF	TGTGCCAGTAGTATAACCACAGGGGGAAATAGTGGCTACACCTTC
TRBV6-1	16	.	TRBJ1-4	CASSEGNRATNEKLFF	TGTGCCAGCAGTGAAGGAAACAGGGCCACTAATGAAAAACTATTTTTT
TRBV9	15	.	TRBJ2-2	CASSVAGANTGELFF	TGTGCCAGCAGCGTAGCCGGGGCGAACACCGGGGAGCTGTTTTTT
TRBV7-9	12	.	TRBJ1-5	CASSSQGQPQHF	TGTGCCAGCAGCTCCCAGGGTCAGCCCCAGCATTTT
TRBV11-2	15	.	TRBJ1-6	CASSLVSSYNSPLHF	TGTGCCAGCAGCTTAGTGAGCTCCTATAATTCACCCCTCCACTTT
TRBV29-1	14	.	TRBJ1-1	CSVKGPPARTEAFF	TGCAGCGTAAAAGGGCCACCAGCAAGGACTGAAGCTTTCTTT
TRBV5-6	12	.	TRBJ2-7	CASSLESSEQYF	TGTGCCAGCAGCTTGGAGTCTTCCGAGCAGTACTTC
TRBV11-2	12	.	TRBJ1-2	CASSLAGVGYTF	TGTGCCAGCAGCTTGGCGGGGGTCGGCTACACCTTC
TRBV6-5	14	.	TRBJ2-3	CASRKLATGDTQYF	TGTGCCAGCAGAAAGCTAGCCACGGGCGATACGCAGTATTTT
TRBV11-3	16	.	TRBJ1-1	CASTRGTAGRNTEAFF	TGTGCCAGCACGCGGGGGACCGCGGGGAGGAACACTGAAGCTTTCTTT
TRBV11-3	16	TRBD2	TRBJ2-2	CASSLGAGGGTGELFF	TGTGCCAGCAGCCTTGGGGCGGGGGGTGGTACCGGGGAGCTGTTTTTT
TRBV9	16	TRBD1	TRBJ2-7	CASSLRQGAFIHEQYF	TGTGCCAGCAGCCTTCGCCAGGGGGCGTTTATCCACGAGCAGTACTTC
TRBV19	14	.	TRBJ1-5	CASSIRGNDQPQHF	TGTGCCAGTAGTATTCGGGGGAACGATCAGCCCCAGCATTTT
TRBV12-5	14	TRBD1	TRBJ1-6	CASGARDRNSPLHF	TGTGCTAGTGGTGCCCGGGACAGAAATTCACCCCTCCACTTT
TRBV28	14	TRBD1	TRBJ1-2	CASRDPWDRDGYTF	TGTGCCAGCAGGGACCCGTGGGACAGAGACGGCTACACCTTC
TRBV6-1	13	TRBD1	TRBJ1-1	CASGDRAGTEAFF	TGTGCCAGCGGTGACAGGGCTGGAACTGAAGCTTTCTTT
TRBV19	13	.	TRBJ1-1	CASRQTPNTEAFF	TGTGCCAGTAGACAGACACCGAACACTGAAGCTTTCTTT